This T cell receptor (beta chain) is from a study of beta chain features in type 1 diabetes. The overall study: Age and gender were similar between patients and healthy donors, as were cell yields.

The collection from each donor was one heparinised blood draw averaging approximately 110 mL. A CD45RO/CCR7/CD25/CD127/CD95/CD27 panel sorted naive, central memory, regulatory and stem cell-like memory CD4+ cells. Every isolated RNA sample was fully reverse transcribed, so sequencing captured expressed TCRB transcripts. Data came from immunoSEQ multiplex PCR; TCRdb stores just in-frame clones and leaves some out. The table lists approximately 260,000 clones, roughly 24% of them singletons. As for this clone: Its specificity is not known.

V was clipped by 6 bases and J by 15 bases; unmatched bases: 6. Germline V gene lookup returns CDR1 MNHEY and CDR2 SMNVEV (reference sequence). This CDR3 is built from 11 residues. Study-wide results and limits: The study found fewer insertions and more deletions at VDJ junctions in type 1 diabetes patients. Shortening that was moderate but significant affected the TCRB CDR3s of Type 1 diabetes patients in all four CD4+ subsets.

This rearrangement joins TRBV27 to TRBJ2-4; 9 positions agree with TRBD1. Sequencing input: naive CD4+ T cells from blood. This sequence originates from a woman aged 25 to 39 with type 1 diabetes. CDR3 nucleotide sequence: TGTGCCAGCAGGGGCGGGACAGGGATGTACTTC. Protein: CASRGGTGMYF.